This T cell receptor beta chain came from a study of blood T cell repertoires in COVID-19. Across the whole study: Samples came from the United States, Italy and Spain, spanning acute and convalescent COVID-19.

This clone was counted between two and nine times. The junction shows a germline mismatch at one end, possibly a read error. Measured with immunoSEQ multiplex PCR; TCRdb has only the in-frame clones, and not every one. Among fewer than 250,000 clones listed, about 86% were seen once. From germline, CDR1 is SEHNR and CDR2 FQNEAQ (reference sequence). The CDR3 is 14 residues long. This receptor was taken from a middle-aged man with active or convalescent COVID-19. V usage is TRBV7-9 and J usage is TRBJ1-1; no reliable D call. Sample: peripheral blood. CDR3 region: CASSSTTGNAEAFF. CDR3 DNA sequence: TGTGCCAGCAGCTCAACAACGGGGAACGCTGAAGCTTTCTTT.